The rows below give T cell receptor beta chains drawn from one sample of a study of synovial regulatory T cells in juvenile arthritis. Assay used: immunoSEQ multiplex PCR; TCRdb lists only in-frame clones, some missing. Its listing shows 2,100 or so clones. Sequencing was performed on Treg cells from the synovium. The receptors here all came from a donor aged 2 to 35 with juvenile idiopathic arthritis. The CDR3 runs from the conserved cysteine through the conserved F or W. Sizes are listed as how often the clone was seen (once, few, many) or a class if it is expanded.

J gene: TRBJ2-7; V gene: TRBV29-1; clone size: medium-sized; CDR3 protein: CSVATETSYEQYF
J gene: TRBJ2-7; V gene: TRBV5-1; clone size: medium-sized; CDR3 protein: CASTSGSEQYF
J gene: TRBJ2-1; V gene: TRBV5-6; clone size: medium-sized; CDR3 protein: CASTLLHSEQFF
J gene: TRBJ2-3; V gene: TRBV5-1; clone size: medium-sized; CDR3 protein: CASSGSRLAGGIDTQYF
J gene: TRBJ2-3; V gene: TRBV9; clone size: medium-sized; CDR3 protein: CASSVRPYGADTQYF
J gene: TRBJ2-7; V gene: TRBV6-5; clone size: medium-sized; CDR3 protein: CASSYPGSPPDF
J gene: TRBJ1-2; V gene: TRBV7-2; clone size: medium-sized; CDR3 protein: CASSPRHSPSYGYTF
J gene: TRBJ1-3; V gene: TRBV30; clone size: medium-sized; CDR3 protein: CAWSVIPGSTYLSARGNTIYF
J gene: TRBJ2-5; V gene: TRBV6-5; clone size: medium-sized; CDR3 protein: CASSSTGGWVETQYF
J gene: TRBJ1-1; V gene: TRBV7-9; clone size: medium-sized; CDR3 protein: CASSLVSGITEAFF
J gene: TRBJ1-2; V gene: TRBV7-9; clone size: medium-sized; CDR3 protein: CASSLAPRDYTF
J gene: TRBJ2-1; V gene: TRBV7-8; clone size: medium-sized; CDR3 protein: CASSSSGGYNEQFF
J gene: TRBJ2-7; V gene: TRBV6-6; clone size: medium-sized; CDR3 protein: CASSYGGNSYEQYF
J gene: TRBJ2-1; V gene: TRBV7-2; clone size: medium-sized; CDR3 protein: CASRLRPSGGNEQFF
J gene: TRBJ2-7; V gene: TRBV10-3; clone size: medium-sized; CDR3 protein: CANRDRGYEQYF
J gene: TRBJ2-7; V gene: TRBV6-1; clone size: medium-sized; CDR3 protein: CASSIAGGSYEQYF
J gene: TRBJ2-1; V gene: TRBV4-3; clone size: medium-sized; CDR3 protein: CASSTTSGTGEFF
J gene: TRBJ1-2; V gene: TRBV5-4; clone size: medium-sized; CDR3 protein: CASSLEMSYTF
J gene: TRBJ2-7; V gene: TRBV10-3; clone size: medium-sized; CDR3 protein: CAISLKPWENSYEQYF
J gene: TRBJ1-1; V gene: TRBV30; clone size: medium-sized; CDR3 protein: CAWSVQGIGAEAFF
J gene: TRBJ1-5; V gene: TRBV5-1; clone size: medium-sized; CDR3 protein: CASSSGQGGPQHF
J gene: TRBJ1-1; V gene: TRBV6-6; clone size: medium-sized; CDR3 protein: CASSLTDTNLEAFF
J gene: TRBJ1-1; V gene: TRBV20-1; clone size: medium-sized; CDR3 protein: CSAKGDTEAFF
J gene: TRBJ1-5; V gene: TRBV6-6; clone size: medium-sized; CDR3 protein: CASSYFAESGSQHF